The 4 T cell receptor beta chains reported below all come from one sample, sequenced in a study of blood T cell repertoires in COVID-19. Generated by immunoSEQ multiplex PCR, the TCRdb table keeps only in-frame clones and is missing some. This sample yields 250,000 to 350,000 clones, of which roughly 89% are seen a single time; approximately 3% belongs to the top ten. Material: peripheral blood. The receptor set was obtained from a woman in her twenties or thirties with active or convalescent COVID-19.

The CDR3 loop reads CASSWGSIRDRGPYTEAFF. In DNA form, the CDR3 reads TGCGCCAGCAGCTGGGGCTCTATCCGGGACAGGGGCCCTTACACTGAAGCTTTCTTT. V is TRBV5-1 and J is TRBJ1-1, with TRBD1 matching over 10 bases. V shed 3 bases and J 3 bases; nucleotides not matched to a gene: 17. The CDR3 runs to 19 residues. The germline V gene encodes CDR1 SGHRS and CDR2 YFSETQ.

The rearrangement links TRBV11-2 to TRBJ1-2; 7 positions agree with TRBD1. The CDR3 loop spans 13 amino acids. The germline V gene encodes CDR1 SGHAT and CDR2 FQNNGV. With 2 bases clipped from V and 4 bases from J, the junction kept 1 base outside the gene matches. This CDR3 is CASSLRGPYGYTF. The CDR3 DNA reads TGTGCCAGCAGCTTAAGGGGGCCCTATGGCTACACCTTC.

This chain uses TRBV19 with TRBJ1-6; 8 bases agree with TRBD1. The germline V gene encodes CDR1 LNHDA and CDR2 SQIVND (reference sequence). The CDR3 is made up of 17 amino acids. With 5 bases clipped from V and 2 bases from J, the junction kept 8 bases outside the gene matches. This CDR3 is CASSEDRGRAYNSPLHF. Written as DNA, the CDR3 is TGTGCCAGTAGTGAAGACAGGGGAAGGGCCTATAATTCACCCCTCCACTTT.

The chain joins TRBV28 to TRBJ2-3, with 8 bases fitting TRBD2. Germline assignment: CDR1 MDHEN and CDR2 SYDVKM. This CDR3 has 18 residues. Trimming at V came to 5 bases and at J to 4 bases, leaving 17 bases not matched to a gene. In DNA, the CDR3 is TGTGCCAGCAGTACTTCACCGGGACTAGGGGGGTTCGCAGATACGCAGTATTTT. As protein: CASSTSPGLGGFADTQYF.